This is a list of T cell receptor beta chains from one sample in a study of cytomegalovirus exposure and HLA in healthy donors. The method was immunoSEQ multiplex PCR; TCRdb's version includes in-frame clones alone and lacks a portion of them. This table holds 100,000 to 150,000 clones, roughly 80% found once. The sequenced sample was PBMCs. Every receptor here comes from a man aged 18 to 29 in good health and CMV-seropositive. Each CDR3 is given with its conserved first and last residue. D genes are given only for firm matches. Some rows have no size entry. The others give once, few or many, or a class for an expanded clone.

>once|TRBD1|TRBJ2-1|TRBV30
TGTGCCTGGAGTGTAGGAGGGACAGGGTATGATGAGCAGTTCTTC
CAWSVGGTGYDEQFF
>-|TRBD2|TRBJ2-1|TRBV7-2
TGTGCCAGCAGCCCACTAGGGGACTACAATGGGCAGTTCTTC
CASSPLGDYNGQFF
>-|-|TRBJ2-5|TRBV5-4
TGTGCCAGCAGCTTGGACAGTTTCCAAGAGACCCAGTACTTC
CASSLDSFQETQYF
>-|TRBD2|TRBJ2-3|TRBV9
TGTGCCAGCAGCGTGAGACTAGCTGGGGCCACAGATACGCAGTATTTT
CASSVRLAGATDTQYF
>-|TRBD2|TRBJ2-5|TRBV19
TGTGCCAGTAGTCAGCAGCGAGCGGGGGGGCGGGAGACCCAGTACTTC
CASSQQRAGGRETQYF
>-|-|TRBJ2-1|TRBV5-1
TGCGCCAGCAGCGGGATCAGGGGCAATGAGCAGTTCTTC
CASSGIRGNEQFF
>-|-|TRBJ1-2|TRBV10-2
TGCGCCAGCGCACGCCCCCCAGGGGACTATGGCTACACCTTC
CASARPPGDYGYTF
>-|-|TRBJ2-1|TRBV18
TGTGCCAGCTCACCGAAAGCGAAACAGGAGATCAACAATGAGCAGTTCTTC
CASSPKAKQEINNEQFF
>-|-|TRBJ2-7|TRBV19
TGTGCCAGTAGTAGGCCCCTGACGGGGAGCTCCTACGAGCAGTACTTC
CASSRPLTGSSYEQYF
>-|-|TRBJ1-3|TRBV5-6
TGTGCCAGCGCGACAGGTGCTGGAAACACCATATATTTT
CASATGAGNTIYF
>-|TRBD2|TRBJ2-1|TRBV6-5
TGTGCCAGCAGCGGGGCTAGCGGGAGTATGAATGAGCAGTTCTTC
CASSGASGSMNEQFF
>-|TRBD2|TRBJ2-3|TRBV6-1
TGTGCCACCGGGACTAGCGGGAGAGGCACAGATACGCAGTATTTT
CATGTSGRGTDTQYF
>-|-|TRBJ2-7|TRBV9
TGTGCCAGCAGCGTAGGGCCGGGGGATATCTACGAGCAGTACTTC
CASSVGPGDIYEQYF
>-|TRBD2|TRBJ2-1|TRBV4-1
TGCGCCAGCAGCCCCCCGAGCGGGAGCCCCTACAATGAGCAGTTCTTC
CASSPPSGSPYNEQFF
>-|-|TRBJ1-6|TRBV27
TGTGCCAGCAGTTTCAGTCGGAGTAATTCACCCCTCCACTTT
CASSFSRSNSPLHF